This T cell receptor (beta chain) is from a study of T cell responses to AZD1222 COVID-19 vaccine. Study-level information: Pooling was applied to second doses at about 4 or about 12 weeks. Findings and limits, study-wide: A reported finding is that nearly half of spike-specific TCRs target unmutated variant regions. Of the AZD1222 recipients, only 5 to 7 were seropositive at baseline. Repertoires were sampled only after the peak T cell response.

V dropped 3 bases and J dropped 1 base, with 12 bases sitting between them. Germline V gene data show CDR1 as MNHEY and CDR2 as SVGEGT. The CDR3 sequence is 15 residues long. Method: immunoSEQ multiplex PCR; TCRdb's copy keeps in-frame clones and lacks some. This sample yields about 160,000 clones, of which about 89% are seen a single time; 1.5% to 2% belongs to the top ten. About this clone: Its antigen is unidentified.

The chain links TRBV6-2 or TRBV6-3 to TRBJ1-1, with D unresolved. This sequence originates from an adult in good health. This specimen consisted of peripheral blood, obtained on day 0 of AZD1222 vaccination. The CDR3 region is CASSYIPQPNTEAFF. DNA for the CDR3: TGTGCCAGCAGTTATATTCCACAACCGAACACTGAAGCTTTCTTT.